This T cell receptor (beta chain) was obtained from a study of Tregs in tolerant kidney transplant recipients. For the study at large: CD4+CD25+CD127- cells came from roughly three-day belatacept mixed lymphocyte reactions, some with approximately five-day graft donor restimulation. Recipient cells were told from donor cells by antibody staining.

This clone was seen a few times. Its antigen is unidentified. General study points: Expanding Tregs on activated donor B cells appeared to best identify donor-specific TCRbeta clones. No direct test of biological reproducibility was done here.

The CDR3 length is 13 residues. V lost 1 base and J 1 base, leaving 4 bases between the germline ends. Germline values: CDR1 KGHSH, CDR2 LQKENI. The protocol was immunoSEQ multiplex PCR, while the TCRdb copy is restricted to in-frame clones and leaves out a portion. The sample carries 25,000 to 35,000 clones, about 79% recorded once. The chain carries TRBV18 and TRBJ1-1; no clear D gene. Sequenced: Tregs from blood cultured with allogeneic cells. This TCR came from a human donor in good health. CDR3 in DNA: TGTGCCAGCTCACCACGGCAGAACACTGAAGCTTTCTTT. This sequence encodes CASSPRQNTEAFF.